A selection of T cell receptor beta chains follows, all from one sample in a study of regulatory T cells in long-lasting Graves disease. TCRdb ran MiXCR on the multiplex PCR reads and lists one entry per CDR3 protein. The repertoire holds hundreds of thousands of distinct CDR3 sequences, with 16% as singletons. The data also belong to a second study, concerning T cells in Graves' hyperthyroidism and ophthalmopathy.

The input for sequencing was peripheral blood mononuclear cells (PBMCs), taken at new diagnosis, from a patient treated with antithyroid drugs. These receptors were taken from a woman in her 30s with Graves disease. Both conserved end residues are part of each CDR3. D genes are given only for firm matches. Rows may omit the clone size; those that give it use once, few, many or a size class.

clone_size	v_call	j_call	d_call	cdr3_nt	cdr3_aa
few	TRBV6-8	TRBJ2-7	TRBD2	TGTGCCAGCACCACCACTCCCAGCGGGAGCCCACCCTACGAGCAGTACTTC	CASTTTPSGSPPYEQYF
many	TRBV11-2	TRBJ2-3	-	TGTGCCAGCAGCTTAGAAGTGGGAGATACGCAGTATTTT	CASSLEVGDTQYF
many	TRBV6-1	TRBJ1-5	-	TGTGCCAGCAGTGAATTAGGGCAGAGCAATCAGCCCCAGCATTTT	CASSELGQSNQPQHF
-	TRBV27	TRBJ2-3	-	TGTGCCAGCAGTTTATGGATACTGGGTAGCACAGATACGCAGTATTTT	CASSLWILGSTDTQYF
-	TRBV30	TRBJ1-5	TRBD1	TGTGCCTGGAGTTCGGCAGGGGGGCAGCCCCAGCATTTT	CAWSSAGGQPQHF
many	TRBV6-1	TRBJ1-4	-	TGTGCCAGCACGGCAGGGGCGGTTGGTGAAAAACTGTTTTTT	CASTAGAVGEKLFF
-	TRBV18	TRBJ2-5	-	TGTGCCAGCTCACCAGGACAGCGGGCGCCCCAGTACTTC	CASSPGQRAPQYF
-	TRBV30	TRBJ1-4	-	TGTGCCTGGGAGGCTAATGAAAAACTGTTTTTT	CAWEANEKLFF
-	TRBV6-1	TRBJ1-4	TRBD1	TGTGCCAGCAGTCAGGGGACAGGGGGCATTGAAAAACTGCTTTTT	CASSQGTGGIEKLLF
many	TRBV7-2	TRBJ2-7	TRBD1	TGTGCCAGCAGCCCTTTCTCTGGACAGGGGGCCTACGAGCAGTACTTC	CASSPFSGQGAYEQYF
few	TRBV18	TRBJ1-2	-	TGTGCCAGCTCACCATCCCGGGATGCCCAGGCTCATGGCTACACCTTC	CASSPSRDAQAHGYTF
many	TRBV28	TRBJ2-1	TRBD1	TGTGCCAGCAGATTGCCGGGACAGGGTCGCCATGAGCAGTTCTTC	CASRLPGQGRHEQFF
-	TRBV6-2/TRBV6-3	TRBJ2-1	-	TGTGCCAGCAGTTATGGGGGAGTACAGTATGAGCAGTTCTTC	CASSYGGVQYEQFF
many	TRBV28	TRBJ2-2	TRBD1	TGTGCCAGCAGTTTAATCGGGACAGCGAACACCGGGGAGCTGTTTTTT	CASSLIGTANTGELFF
-	TRBV28	TRBJ1-5	TRBD1	TGTGCCAGTCGCGTCTTGACAGGGGGAAGCAATCAGCCCCAGCATTTT	CASRVLTGGSNQPQHF
-	TRBV19	TRBJ1-5	-	TGTGCCAGTAGTGCGACAGCACCTAATCAGCCCCAGCATTTT	CASSATAPNQPQHF
few	TRBV4-1	TRBJ1-2	TRBD1	TGCGCCAGCAGCCCCACGACAGGGTCTGGTGCTAACTATGGCTACACCTTC	CASSPTTGSGANYGYTF
-	TRBV24-1	TRBJ2-1	-	TGTGCCACCAGAGGAGCCGGTGAGGGAAATGAGCAGTTCTTC	CATRGAGEGNEQFF
-	TRBV5-1	TRBJ2-5	-	TGCGCCAGCAGCTTGGCCCTCGGACTAGGGGGAGAGACCCAGTACTTC	CASSLALGLGGETQYF
-	TRBV5-4	TRBJ2-5	TRBD2	TGTGCCAGCAGCTTCGGACTAGCCCAAGAGACCCAGTACTTC	CASSFGLAQETQYF
many	TRBV30	TRBJ2-1	-	TGTGCCCTCCGGGACCCCAGGAATGAGCAGTTCTTC	CALRDPRNEQFF
many	TRBV7-9	TRBJ2-7	-	TGTGCCAGCAGCCCCTTCAGCGGACAAACGGAGCAGTACTTC	CASSPFSGQTEQYF
many	TRBV20-1	TRBJ1-2	-	TGCAGTGCTAGTAGGTGGGAGGGCGGCTACACCTTC	CSASRWEGGYTF